The clone carrying this T cell receptor (beta chain) has ten or more counts. Original processing notes: Amplifying reference gene primers gave estimates of nucleated cell counts. Using immunoSEQ multiplex PCR, the repertoire was profiled, and TCRdb retains in-frame clones only, with some absent. Clone size and V and J calls were adopted from that table, with D and trimming inferred from the DNA. The table has 360,000 or so clones, roughly nine tenths seen once. This entry belongs to a study of blood T cell repertoires in COVID-19. Study-wide context: PBMCs, B-cell-depleted T cells, or T cells provided the cDNA or gDNA that made up the material.

Across under 25 US areas, participants ranged in age from about 18 to 90 years. Participants' own reports of clinical history determined their cohort assignment. After removal of 4 bases from V and 0 bases from J, the junction contained 3 bases not matched to a gene. This CDR3 is built from 15 residues. V is TRBV5-3 and J is TRBJ2-2, with 7 nucleotides matching TRBD1. TRBV5-3 is known as an ORF, though its function is uncertain. The sample taken for sequencing was PBMCs or T cells enriched from blood (not recorded which). The clonotype was recovered from a woman in her twenties or thirties who had recovered from COVID-19. CDR3 bases: TGTGCCAGAAGCATTGGGACAGCGAACACCGGGGAGCTGTTTTTT. Protein product: CARSIGTANTGELFF.